This TCR beta chain is drawn from a study of cytomegalovirus exposure and HLA in healthy donors. Study results and caveats: Among donors in an Asian-associated ancestry cluster, a later analysis reportedly found fewer N-insertions than the roughly 650-donor mean. 150 to 200 TCR beta chains were listed as cytomegalovirus-associated. In vitro testing confirmed a few CMV-associated chains as specific for CMV antigens. Among CMV-associated TCR beta chains, most appeared HLA-restricted in a later analysis.

Deletions cut 3 bases from V and 4 bases from J, with 12 bases between. The V gene's germline CDR1 is SEHNR and CDR2 FQNEAQ (reference sequence). This CDR3 is 14 amino acids long. This clone was counted only a few times. Its antigen is as yet unknown. Primers for the PCR totalled 60 Vbeta and 13 Jbeta. TCRdb keeps only in-frame clones here, not all; method: immunoSEQ multiplex PCR. Of roughly 120,000 clones detected, over 60% appear once; the ten largest clones hold approximately 1%. This TCR derives from a human donor in good health. Sequenced input: PBMCs. The chain uses TRBV7-9 and TRBJ1-1; D is possibly TRBD1 (5 bases). The CDR3 spells CASSFQQGITEAFF. The CDR3 DNA follows: TGTGCCAGCAGCTTTCAGCAGGGTATCACTGAAGCTTTCTTT.